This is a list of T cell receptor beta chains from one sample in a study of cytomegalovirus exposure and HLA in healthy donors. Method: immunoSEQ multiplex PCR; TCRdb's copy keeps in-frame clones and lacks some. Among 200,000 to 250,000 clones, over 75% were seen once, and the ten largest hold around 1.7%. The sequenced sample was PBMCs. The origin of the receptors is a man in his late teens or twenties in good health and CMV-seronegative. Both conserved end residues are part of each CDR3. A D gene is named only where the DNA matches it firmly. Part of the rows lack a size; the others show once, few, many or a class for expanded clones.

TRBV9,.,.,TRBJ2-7,TGTGCCAGCAGCCTAGGCAGAGGCGAGCAGTACTTC,CASSLGRGEQYF
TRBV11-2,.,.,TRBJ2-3,TGTGCCAGCAGCTTAGCGGGAGTGACAGATACGCAGTATTTT,CASSLAGVTDTQYF
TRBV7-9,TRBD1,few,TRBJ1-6,TGTGCCAGCAGCTCTCAGGGGGAAGTTAGTAATTCACCCCTCCACTTT,CASSSQGEVSNSPLHF
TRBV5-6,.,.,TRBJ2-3,TGTGCCAGCAGCTTGGTGAAGCCCACAGATACGCAGTATTTT,CASSLVKPTDTQYF
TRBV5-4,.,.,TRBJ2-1,TGTGCCAGCAGCTTGGGTGCTGCGGGCCCCCATGAGCAGTTCTTC,CASSLGAAGPHEQFF
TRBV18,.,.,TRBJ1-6,TGTGCCAGCTCACCACCGCGAGCGGCGGACTCACCCCTCCACTTT,CASSPPRAADSPLHF
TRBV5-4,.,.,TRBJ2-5,TGTGCCAGCAGCTTCATCCAGGGTAATCAAGAGACCCAGTACTTC,CASSFIQGNQETQYF
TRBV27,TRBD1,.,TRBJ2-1,TGTGCCAGCAGTAGAGGGGACAGTCGTGAGCAGTTCTTC,CASSRGDSREQFF
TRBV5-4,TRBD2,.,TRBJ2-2,TGTGCCAGCAGCCCGGGGGGTGGCCCGAACACCGGGGAGCTGTTTTTT,CASSPGGGPNTGELFF
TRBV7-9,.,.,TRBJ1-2,TGTGCCAGCAGCTCCGGCCAGGGGAGCTATGGCTACACCTTC,CASSSGQGSYGYTF
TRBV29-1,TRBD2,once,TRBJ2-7,TGCAGCGCGGGAGGGAGCTCCTACGAGCAGTACTTC,CSAGGSSYEQYF
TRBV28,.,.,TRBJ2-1,TGTGCCAGCACTCACAATGAGCAGTTCTTC,CASTHNEQFF
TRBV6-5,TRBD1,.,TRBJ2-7,TGTGCCAGCAGTTACCGGGTGGGACAGGGGGTGTACGAGCAGTACTTC,CASSYRVGQGVYEQYF
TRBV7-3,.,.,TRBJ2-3,TGTGCCAGCAGTGAGGCGGGATGGGAAGATACGCAGTATTTT,CASSEAGWEDTQYF
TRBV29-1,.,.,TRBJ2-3,TGCAGCGTTGTAGGGAGGACTAGCACAGATACGCAGTATTTT,CSVVGRTSTDTQYF